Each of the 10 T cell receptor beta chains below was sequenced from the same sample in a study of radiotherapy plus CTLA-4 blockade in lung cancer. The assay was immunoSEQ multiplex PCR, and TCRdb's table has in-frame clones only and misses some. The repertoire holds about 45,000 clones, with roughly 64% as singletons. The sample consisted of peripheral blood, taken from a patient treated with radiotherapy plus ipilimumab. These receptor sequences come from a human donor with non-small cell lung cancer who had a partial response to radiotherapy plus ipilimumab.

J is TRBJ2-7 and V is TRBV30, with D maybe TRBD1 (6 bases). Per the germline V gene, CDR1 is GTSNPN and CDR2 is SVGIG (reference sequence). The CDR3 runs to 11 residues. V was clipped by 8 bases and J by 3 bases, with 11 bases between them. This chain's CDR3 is CAGQGGYEQYF. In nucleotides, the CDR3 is TGTGCCGGGCAAGGGGGCTACGAGCAGTACTTC.

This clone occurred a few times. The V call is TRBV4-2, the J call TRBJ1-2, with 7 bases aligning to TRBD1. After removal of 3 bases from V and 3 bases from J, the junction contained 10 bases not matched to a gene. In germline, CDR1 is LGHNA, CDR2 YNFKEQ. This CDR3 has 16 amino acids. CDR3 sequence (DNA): TGTGCCAGCAGCCAGCGATCGACAGGGCTTGACTATGGCTACACCTTC. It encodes CASSQRSTGLDYGYTF.

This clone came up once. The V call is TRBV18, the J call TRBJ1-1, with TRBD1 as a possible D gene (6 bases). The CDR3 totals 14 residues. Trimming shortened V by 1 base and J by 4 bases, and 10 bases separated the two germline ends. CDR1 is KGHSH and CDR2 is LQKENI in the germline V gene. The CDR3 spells CASSPQGVSTEAFF. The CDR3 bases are TGTGCCAGCTCACCACAGGGGGTGAGCACTGAAGCTTTCTTT.

The chain's CDR3 is CASGQAGDEQFF. The CDR3 DNA follows: TGTGCCAGCGGCCAAGCGGGGGATGAGCAGTTCTTC. The chain is built from TRBV9 and TRBJ2-1, with TRBD2 matching 8 bases. The CDR3 length is 12 residues. V lost 7 bases, J lost 8 bases, and 5 bases stayed unmatched. Germline V gives CDR1 SGDLS, CDR2 YYNGEE.

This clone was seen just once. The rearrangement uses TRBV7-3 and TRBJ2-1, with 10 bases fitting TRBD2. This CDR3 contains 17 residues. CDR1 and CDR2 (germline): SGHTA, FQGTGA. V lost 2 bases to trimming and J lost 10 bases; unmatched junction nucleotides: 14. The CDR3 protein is CASSLLVASGGGGEQFF. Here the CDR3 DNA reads TGTGCCAGCAGCTTACTCGTGGCTAGCGGGGGCGGCGGGGAGCAGTTCTTC.

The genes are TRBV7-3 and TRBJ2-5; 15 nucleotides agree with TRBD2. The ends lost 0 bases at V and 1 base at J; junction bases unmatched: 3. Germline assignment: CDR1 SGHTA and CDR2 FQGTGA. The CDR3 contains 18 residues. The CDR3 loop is CASSLTGLAGGSQETQYF. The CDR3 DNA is TGTGCCAGCAGCTTAACGGGACTAGCGGGGGGCTCCCAAGAGACCCAGTACTTC.

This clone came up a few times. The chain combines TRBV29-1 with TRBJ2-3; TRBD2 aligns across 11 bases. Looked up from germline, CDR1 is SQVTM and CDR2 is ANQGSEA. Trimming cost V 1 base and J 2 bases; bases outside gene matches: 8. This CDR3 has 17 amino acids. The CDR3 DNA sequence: TGCAGCGTTGAAGGTGTTAAGGGACTAGCGGACACAGATACGCAGTATTTT. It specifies CSVEGVKGLADTDTQYF.

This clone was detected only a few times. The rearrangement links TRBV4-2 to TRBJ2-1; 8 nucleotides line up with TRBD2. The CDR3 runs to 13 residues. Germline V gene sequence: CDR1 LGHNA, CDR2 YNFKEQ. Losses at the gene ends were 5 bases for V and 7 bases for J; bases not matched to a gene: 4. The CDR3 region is CASSFLAGNEQFF. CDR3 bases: TGTGCCAGCAGCTTCCTAGCGGGTAATGAGCAGTTCTTC.

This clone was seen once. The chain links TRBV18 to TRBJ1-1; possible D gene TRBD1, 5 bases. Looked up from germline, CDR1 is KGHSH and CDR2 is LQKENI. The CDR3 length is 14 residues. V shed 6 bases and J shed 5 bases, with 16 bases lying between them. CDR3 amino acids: CASSSRGVGTEAFF. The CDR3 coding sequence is TGTGCCAGCTCTTCCCGGGGGGTAGGGACTGAAGCTTTCTTT.

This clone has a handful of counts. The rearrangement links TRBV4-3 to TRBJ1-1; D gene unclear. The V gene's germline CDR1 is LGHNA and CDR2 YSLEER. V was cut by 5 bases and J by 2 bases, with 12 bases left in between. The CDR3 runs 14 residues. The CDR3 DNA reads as TGCGCCAGCAGCTCCACCGGGGATAACACTGAAGCTTTCTTT. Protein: CASSSTGDNTEAFF.